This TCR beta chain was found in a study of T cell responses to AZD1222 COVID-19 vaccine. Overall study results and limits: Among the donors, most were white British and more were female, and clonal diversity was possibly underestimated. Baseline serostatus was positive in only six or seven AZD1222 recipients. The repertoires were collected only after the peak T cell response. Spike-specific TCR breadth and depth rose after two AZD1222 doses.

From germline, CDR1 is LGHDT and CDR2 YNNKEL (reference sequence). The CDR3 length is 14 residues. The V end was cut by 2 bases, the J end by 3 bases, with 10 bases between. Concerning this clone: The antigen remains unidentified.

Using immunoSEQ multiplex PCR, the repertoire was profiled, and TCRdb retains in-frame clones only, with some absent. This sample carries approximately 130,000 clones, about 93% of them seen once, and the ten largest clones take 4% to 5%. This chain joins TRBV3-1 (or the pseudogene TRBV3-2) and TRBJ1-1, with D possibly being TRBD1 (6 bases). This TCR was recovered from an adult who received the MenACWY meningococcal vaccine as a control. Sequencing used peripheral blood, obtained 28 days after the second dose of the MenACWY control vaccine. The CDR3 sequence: CASSQSSGDTEAFF. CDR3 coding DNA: TGTGCCAGCAGCCAATCTTCAGGGGACACTGAAGCTTTCTTT.